This T cell receptor (beta chain) emerged from a study of T-cell reconstitution after alpha-beta-depleted transplantation in children. There are 17 residues in the CDR3. Trimming removed 0 bases at V and 4 bases at J, with 19 bases between. Germline CDR1 and CDR2: SGDLS and YYNGEE. TCRbeta library preparation incorporated unique molecular identifiers. In TCRdb, the PCR reads were re-called with MiXCR into one record per CDR3 protein. The sample has roughly 590,000 distinct CDR3 sequences, approximately 16% seen once; the top ten hold approximately 1%. The chain uses TRBV9 and TRBJ1-2; D perhaps matches TRBD1 (6 bases). The origin of this receptor is a human donor who donated a stem cell graft to a child with acute myeloid leukemia. The source material was PBMCs from the stem cell graft donor, sampled from the stem cell graft. CDR3 DNA sequence: TGTGCCAGCAGCGTAGTAGCGGGAGGGGGAGAGCCCTATGGCTACACCTTC. It codes for CASSVVAGGGEPYGYTF.